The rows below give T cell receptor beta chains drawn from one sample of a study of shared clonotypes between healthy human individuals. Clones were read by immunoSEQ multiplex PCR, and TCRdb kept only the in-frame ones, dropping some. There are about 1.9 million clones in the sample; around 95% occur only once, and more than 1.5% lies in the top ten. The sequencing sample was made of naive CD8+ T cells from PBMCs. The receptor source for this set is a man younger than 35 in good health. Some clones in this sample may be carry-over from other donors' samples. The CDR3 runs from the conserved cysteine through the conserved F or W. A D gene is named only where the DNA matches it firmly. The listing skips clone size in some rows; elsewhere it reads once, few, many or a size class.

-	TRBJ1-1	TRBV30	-	TGTGCCTGGAGTCTAAGAGCCTGGGACACTGAAGCTTTCTTT	CAWSLRAWDTEAFF
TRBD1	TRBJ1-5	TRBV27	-	TGTGCCAGCAGCCACATCGGGACAGGGACCCACGTGTCACATTTT	CASSHIGTGTHVSHF
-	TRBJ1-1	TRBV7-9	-	TGTGCCAGCACAACTTCCAGGGCCGGGAACACTGAAGCTTTCTTT	CASTTSRAGNTEAFF
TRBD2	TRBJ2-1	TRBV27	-	TGTGCCAGCAGGGTAACTAGCGGGAGAATTCATGAGCAGTTCTTC	CASRVTSGRIHEQFF
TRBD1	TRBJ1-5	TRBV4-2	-	TGTGCCAGCAGCCAAGATTTGAGGGGGCATCAGCCCCAGCATTTT	CASSQDLRGHQPQHF
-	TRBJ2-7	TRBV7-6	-	TGTGCCAGCAGCTTCGGACTGGGAGGCGAGCAGTACTTC	CASSFGLGGEQYF
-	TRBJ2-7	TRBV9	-	TGTGCCAGCAGCGTAGGTCACGGAACCTACGAGCAGTACTTC	CASSVGHGTYEQYF
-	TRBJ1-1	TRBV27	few	TGTGCCAGCACCGCTGCGAACACTGAAGCTTTCTTT	CASTAANTEAFF
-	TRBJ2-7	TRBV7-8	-	TGTGCCAGCAGCTTCGATTCCGGGCCCAACTACGAGCAGTACTTC	CASSFDSGPNYEQYF
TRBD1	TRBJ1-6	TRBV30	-	TGTGCCTGGGGACAGGGCAATTCACCCCTCCACTTT	CAWGQGNSPLHF
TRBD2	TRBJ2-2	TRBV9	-	TGTGCCAGCAGCTTAAAAACCATAGCGGGAGTGAACACCGGGGAGCTGTTTTTT	CASSLKTIAGVNTGELFF
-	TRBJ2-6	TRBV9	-	TGTGCCAGCAGCGAGTACAGGGACTCACGCTCTGGGGCCAACGTCCTGACTTTC	CASSEYRDSRSGANVLTF
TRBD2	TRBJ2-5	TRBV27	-	TGTGCCAGCAGGGGGATAGGGGTTAGCGGGAGACAAGAGACCCAGTACTTC	CASRGIGVSGRQETQYF
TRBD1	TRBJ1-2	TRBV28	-	TGTGCCAGCAGCCCCCCGACAGGGGCGGTGGCCCGGGATGGCTACACCTTC	CASSPPTGAVARDGYTF
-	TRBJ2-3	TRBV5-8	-	TGTGCCAGCAGCTTGGTACGGATCACAGATACGCAGTATTTT	CASSLVRITDTQYF
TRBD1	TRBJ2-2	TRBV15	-	TGTGCCACCAGCCAGGGGGCGGGCGGGGAGCTGTTTTTT	CATSQGAGGELFF
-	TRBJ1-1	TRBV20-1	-	TGCAGTGCTAGAAGCGGTTTTGAAGCTTTCTTT	CSARSGFEAFF
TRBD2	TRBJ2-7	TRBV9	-	TGTGCCTCCGGCTCAGCGGGAGGCCAGCAGTACTTC	CASGSAGGQQYF
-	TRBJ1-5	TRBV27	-	TGTGCCAGCAGTCCGTCCAGCAATCAGCCCCAGCATTTT	CASSPSSNQPQHF
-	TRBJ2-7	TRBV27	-	TGTGCCAGCAGTTACGGGGGCGGGTACGAGCAGTACTTC	CASSYGGGYEQYF
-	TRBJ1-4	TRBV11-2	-	TGTGCCAGCAGCTATTCCTTTAATGAAAAACTGTTTTTT	CASSYSFNEKLFF
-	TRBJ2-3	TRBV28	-	TGTGCCAGCAGTTTCCCACTAGCCGGGCCAGATACGCAGTATTTT	CASSFPLAGPDTQYF
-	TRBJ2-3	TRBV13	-	TGTGCCAGCAGCTTAGATAGGGCCGCGGCTACGCAGTATTTT	CASSLDRAAATQYF
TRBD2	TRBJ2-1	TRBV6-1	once	TGTGCCAGCAGTGAATGGCGGGGGTGGTTCTTC	CASSEWRGWFF
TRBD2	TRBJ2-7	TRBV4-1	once	TGCGCCAGCAGCCCTATGGTAGCGGGAGCCTACGAGCAGTACTTC	CASSPMVAGAYEQYF
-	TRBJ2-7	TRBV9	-	TGTGCCAGCAGCGTAGATCTATCGCCCCCCTCCTACGAGCAGTACTTC	CASSVDLSPPSYEQYF
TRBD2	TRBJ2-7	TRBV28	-	TGTGCCAGCAGCCTGGGACTAGCGAGCTCCTACGAGCAGTACTTC	CASSLGLASSYEQYF
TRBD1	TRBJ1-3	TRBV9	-	TGTGCCAGCAGCCCCAGGGTGCAGGGGGTAACTGGAAACACCATATATTTT	CASSPRVQGVTGNTIYF
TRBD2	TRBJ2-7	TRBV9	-	TGTGCCAGCAGCGTAGGGACTAGCGTGAGCTACGAGCAGTACTTC	CASSVGTSVSYEQYF
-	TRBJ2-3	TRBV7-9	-	TGTGCCAGCAGCCAATCCTCTGGCGTCACTAGCACAGATACGCAGTATTTT	CASSQSSGVTSTDTQYF
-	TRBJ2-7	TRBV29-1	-	TGCAGCGTTGAAGAATCGAGGGAGCAGTACTTC	CSVEESREQYF
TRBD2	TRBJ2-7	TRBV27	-	TGTGCCAGCAGTCCGAAACGCGGGGAGGGTAGTACCTACGAGCAGTACTTC	CASSPKRGEGSTYEQYF
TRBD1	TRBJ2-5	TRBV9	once	TGTGCCAGCAGCCTCCGGGACAGGGGGCTGGGGGAGACCCAGTACTTC	CASSLRDRGLGETQYF
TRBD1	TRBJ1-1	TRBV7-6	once	TGTGCCAGCAGCTCTGGGACAGTGGACACTGAAGCTTTCTTT	CASSSGTVDTEAFF
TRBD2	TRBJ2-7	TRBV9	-	TGTGCCAGCAGCTCACGACTAGCCCCCTACGAGCAGTACTTC	CASSSRLAPYEQYF
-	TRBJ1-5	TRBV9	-	TGTGCCAGCAGCGCCGGGGTTAGCAATCAGCCCCAGCATTTT	CASSAGVSNQPQHF
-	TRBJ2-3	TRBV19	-	TGTGCCAGTAGGTCCTCAGGAAACGGGGGAGATACGCAGTATTTT	CASRSSGNGGDTQYF